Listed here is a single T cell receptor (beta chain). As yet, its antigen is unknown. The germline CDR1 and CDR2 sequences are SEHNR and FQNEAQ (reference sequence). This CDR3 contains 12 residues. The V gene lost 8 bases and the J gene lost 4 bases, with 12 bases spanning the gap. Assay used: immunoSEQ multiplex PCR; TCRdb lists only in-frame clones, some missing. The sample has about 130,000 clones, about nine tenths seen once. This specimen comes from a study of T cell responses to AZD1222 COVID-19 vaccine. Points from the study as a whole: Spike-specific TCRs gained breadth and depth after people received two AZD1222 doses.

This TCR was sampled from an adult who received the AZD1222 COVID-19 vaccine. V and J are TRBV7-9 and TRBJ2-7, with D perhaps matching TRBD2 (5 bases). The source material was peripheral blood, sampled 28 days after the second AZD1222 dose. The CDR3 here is CASVATGYEQYF. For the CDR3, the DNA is TGTGCCAGCGTAGCGACTGGATACGAGCAGTACTTC. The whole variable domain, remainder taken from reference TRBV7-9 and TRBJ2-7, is DTGVSQNPRHKITKRGQNVTFRCDPISEHNRLYWYRQTLGQGPEFLTYFQNEAQLEKSRLLSDRFSAERPKGSFSTLEIQRTEQGDSAMYLCASVATGYEQYFGPGTRLTVT.